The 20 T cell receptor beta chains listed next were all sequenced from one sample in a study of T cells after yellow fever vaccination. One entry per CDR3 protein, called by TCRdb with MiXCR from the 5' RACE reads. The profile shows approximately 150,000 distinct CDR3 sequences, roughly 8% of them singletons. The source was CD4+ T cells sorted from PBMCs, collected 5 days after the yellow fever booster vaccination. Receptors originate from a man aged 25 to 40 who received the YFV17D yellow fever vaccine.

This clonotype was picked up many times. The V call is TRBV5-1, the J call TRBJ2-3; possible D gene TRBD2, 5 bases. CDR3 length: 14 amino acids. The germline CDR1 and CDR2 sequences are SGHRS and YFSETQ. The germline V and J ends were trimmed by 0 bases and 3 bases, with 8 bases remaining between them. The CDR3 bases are TGCGCCAGCAGCTTGGGGGAGAGGACAGATACGCAGTATTTT. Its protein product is CASSLGERTDTQYF.

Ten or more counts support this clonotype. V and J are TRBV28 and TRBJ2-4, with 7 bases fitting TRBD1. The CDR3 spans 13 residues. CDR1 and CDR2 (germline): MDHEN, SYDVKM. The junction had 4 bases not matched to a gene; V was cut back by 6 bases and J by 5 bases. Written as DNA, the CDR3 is TGTGCCAGCAGGGTAGGGACAGAAAACATTCAGTACTTC. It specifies CASRVGTENIQYF. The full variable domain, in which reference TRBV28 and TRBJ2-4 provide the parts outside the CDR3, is DVKVTQSSRYLVKRTGEKVFLECVQDMDHENMFWYRQDPGLGLRLIYFSYDVKMKEKGDIPEGYSVSREKKERFSLILESASTNQTSMYLCASRVGTENIQYFGAGTRLSVL.

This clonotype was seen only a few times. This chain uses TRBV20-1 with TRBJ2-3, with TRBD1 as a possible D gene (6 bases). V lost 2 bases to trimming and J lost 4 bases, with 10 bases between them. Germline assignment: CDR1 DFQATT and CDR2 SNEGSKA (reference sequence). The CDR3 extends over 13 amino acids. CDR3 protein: CSARLGGADTQYF. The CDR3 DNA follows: TGCAGTGCTAGACTAGGGGGAGCAGATACGCAGTATTTT.

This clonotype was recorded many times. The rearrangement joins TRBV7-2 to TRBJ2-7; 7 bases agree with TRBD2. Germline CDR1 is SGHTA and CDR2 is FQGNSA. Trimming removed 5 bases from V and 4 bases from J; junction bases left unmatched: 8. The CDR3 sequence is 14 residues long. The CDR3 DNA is TGTGCCAGCAGCAGGTTGGGACTACAGTACGAGCAGTACTTC. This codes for CASSRLGLQYEQYF.

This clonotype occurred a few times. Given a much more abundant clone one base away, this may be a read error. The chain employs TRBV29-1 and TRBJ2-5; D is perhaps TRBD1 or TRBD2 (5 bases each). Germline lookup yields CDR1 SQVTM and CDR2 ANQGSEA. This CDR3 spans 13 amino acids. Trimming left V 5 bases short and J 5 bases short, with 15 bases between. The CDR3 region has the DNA TGCAGCGTTTCCGGGACGGATCACGAGACCCAGTACTTC. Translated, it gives CSVSGTDHETQYF. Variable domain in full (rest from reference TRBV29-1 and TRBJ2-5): SAVISQKPSRDICQRGTSLTIQCQVDSQVTMMFWYRQQPGQSLTLIATANQGSEATYESGFVIDKFPISRPNLTFSTLTVSNMSPEDSSIYLCSVSGTDHETQYFGPGTRLLVL.

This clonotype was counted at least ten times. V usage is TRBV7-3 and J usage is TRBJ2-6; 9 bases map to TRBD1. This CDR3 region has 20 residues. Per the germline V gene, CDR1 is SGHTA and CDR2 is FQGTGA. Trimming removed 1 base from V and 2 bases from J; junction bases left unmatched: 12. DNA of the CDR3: TGTGCCAGCAGCTTAAAGGCGTGGGGACAGGGTGTTACTGGGGCCAACGTCCTGACTTTC. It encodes CASSLKAWGQGVTGANVLTF.

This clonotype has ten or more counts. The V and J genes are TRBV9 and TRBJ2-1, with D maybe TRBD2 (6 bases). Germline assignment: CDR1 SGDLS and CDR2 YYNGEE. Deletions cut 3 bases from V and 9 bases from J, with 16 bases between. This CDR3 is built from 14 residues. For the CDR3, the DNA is TGTGCCAGCAGCGCATTAACTAGCTTCGGTGAGCAGTTCTTC. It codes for CASSALTSFGEQFF.

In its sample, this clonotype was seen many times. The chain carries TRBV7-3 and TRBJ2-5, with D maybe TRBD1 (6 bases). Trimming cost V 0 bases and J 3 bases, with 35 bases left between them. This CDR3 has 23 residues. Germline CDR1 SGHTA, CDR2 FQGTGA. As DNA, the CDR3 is TGTGCCAGCAGCTTAACCCCAGATCGCTTCTCGTTGGAAATTTTGGACAGAAAAGAGACCCAGTACTTC. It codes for CASSLTPDRFSLEILDRKETQYF.

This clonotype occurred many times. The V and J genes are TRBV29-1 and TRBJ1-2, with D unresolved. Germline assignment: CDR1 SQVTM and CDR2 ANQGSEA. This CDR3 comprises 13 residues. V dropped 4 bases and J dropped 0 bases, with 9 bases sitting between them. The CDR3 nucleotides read TGCAGCGTTGGACGGCCCTCTAACTATGGCTACACCTTC. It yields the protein CSVGRPSNYGYTF.

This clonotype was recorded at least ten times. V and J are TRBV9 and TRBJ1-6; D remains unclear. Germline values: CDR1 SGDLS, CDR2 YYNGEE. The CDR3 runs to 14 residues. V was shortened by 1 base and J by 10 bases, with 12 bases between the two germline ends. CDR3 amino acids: CASSVLDSSSPLHF. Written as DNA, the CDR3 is TGTGCCAGCAGCGTACTGGACTCCTCATCACCCCTCCACTTT.

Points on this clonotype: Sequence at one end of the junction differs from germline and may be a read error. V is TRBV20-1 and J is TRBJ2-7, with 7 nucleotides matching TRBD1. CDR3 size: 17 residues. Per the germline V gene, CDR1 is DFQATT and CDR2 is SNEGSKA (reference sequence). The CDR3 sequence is CCARGPRARGSSYEQYF. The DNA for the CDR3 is TGCTGTGCTAGAGGGCCCCGGGCCAGGGGGAGCTCCTACGAGCAGTACTTC.

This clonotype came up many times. CDR3 nucleotide sequence: TGTGCCAGCAGCTCCCCCGGACTAGCGGGCGTGAATGAGCAGTTCTTC. Encoded protein: CASSSPGLAGVNEQFF. The chain couples TRBV7-9 to TRBJ2-1; 11 bases are shared with TRBD2. CDR1 and CDR2 from the germline V gene are SEHNR and FQNEAQ (reference sequence). The CDR3 is 16 residues long. With V trimmed by 4 bases and J by 7 bases, 9 bases remained unmatched.

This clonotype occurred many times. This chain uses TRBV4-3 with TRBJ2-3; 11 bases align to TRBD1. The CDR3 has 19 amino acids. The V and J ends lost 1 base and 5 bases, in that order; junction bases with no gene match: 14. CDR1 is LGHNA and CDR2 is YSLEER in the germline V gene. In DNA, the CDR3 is TGCGCCAGCAGCCAAGGACCGATACCCGGGACAGGGGGTTTAGATACGCAGTATTTT. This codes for CASSQGPIPGTGGLDTQYF.

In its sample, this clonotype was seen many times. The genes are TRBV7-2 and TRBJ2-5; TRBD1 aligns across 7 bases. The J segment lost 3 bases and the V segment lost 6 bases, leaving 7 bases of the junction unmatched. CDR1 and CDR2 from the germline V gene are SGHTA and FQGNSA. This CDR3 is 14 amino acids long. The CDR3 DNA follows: TGTGCCAGCAGTACTGACAGGGTGGAAGAGACCCAGTACTTC. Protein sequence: CASSTDRVEETQYF.

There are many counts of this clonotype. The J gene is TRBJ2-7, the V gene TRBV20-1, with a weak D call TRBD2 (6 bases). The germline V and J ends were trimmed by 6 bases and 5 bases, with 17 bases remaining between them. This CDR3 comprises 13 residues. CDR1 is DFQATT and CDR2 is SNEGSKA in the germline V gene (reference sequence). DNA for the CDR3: TGCAGTGCCCCCATAGCTGGAGGGAACGAGCAGTACTTC. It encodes CSAPIAGGNEQYF.

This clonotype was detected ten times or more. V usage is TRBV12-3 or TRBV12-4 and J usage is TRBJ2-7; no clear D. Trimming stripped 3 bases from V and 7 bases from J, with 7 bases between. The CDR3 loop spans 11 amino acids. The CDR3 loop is CASSFLREQYF. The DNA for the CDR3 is TGTGCCAGCAGTTTTTTGAGGGAGCAGTACTTC.

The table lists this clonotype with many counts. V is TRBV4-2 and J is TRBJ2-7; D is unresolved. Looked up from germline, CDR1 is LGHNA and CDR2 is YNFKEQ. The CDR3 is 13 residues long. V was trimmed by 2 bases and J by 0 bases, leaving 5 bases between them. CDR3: CASSQSSSYEQYF. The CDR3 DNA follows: TGTGCCAGCAGCCAATCCAGCTCCTACGAGCAGTACTTC.

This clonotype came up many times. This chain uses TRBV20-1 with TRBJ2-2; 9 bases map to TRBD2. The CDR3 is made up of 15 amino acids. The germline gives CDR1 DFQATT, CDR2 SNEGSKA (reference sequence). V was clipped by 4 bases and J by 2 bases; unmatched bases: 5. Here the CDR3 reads CSATVSGRNTGELFF. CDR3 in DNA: TGCAGTGCTACCGTTAGCGGGAGAAACACCGGGGAGCTGTTTTTT.

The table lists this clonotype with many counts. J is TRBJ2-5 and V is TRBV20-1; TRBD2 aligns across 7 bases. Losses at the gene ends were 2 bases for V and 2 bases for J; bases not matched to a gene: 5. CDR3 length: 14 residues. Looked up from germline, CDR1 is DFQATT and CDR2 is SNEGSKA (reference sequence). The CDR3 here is CSARHPSGQETQYF. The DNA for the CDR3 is TGCAGTGCTAGACATCCTAGCGGTCAAGAGACCCAGTACTTC.

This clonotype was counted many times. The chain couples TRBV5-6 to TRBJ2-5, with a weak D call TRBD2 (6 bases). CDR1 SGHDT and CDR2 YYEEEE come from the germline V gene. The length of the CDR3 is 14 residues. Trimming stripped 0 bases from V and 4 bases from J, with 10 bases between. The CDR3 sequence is CASSLAVGGETQYF. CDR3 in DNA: TGTGCCAGCAGCTTGGCCGTGGGAGGAGAGACCCAGTACTTC. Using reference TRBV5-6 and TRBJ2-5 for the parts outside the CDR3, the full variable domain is DAGVTQSPTHLIKTRGQQVTLRCSPKSGHDTVSWYQQALGQGPQFIFQYYEEEERQRGNFPDRFSGHQFPNYSSELNVNALLLGDSALYLCASSLAVGGETQYFGPGTRLLVL.